Listed here are 23 T cell receptor beta chains from one sample, sequenced in a study of blood T cell repertoires in COVID-19. Sequenced by immunoSEQ multiplex PCR; TCRdb stores in-frame clones only, minus some. The sample includes approximately 140,000 clones, approximately 88% seen only once; the top ten take about 11%. The sample taken for sequencing was peripheral blood. Receptors originate from a man aged 55 to 70 with active or convalescent COVID-19.

The rearrangement uses TRBV19 and TRBJ2-1; no definite D call. Looked up from germline, CDR1 is LNHDA and CDR2 is SQIVND (reference sequence). V lost 0 bases and J lost 1, with 16 bases in between. The CDR3 is made up of 18 amino acids. CDR3 nucleotides: TGTGCCAGTAGTATAGATCTATCGGCGGTAAGATCCTACAATGAGCAGTTCTTC. Its protein product is CASSIDLSAVRSYNEQFF.

J is TRBJ1-4 and V is TRBV9, with 10 bases lining up with TRBD1. V shed 3 bases, J shed 8 bases, and the junction held 10 bases outside the gene matches. Per the germline V gene, CDR1 is SGDLS and CDR2 is YYNGEE. CDR3 length: 16 amino acids. Here the CDR3 DNA reads TGTGCCAGCAGCGACTCCCCCGGGACAGGGGCGGAAAAACTGTTTTTT. This sequence encodes CASSDSPGTGAEKLFF.

This chain uses TRBV18 with TRBJ2-7; D is perhaps TRBD2 (6 bases). CDR1 and CDR2 from the germline V gene are KGHSH and LQKENI. V was shortened by 6 bases and J by 4 bases, with 16 bases between the two germline ends. The CDR3 extends over 14 amino acids. The DNA for the CDR3 is TGTGCCAGCTCCTCTGGGCAGGGAGGATACGAGCAGTACTTC. The encoded protein is CASSSGQGGYEQYF.

J is TRBJ1-5 and V is TRBV28, with no clear D. Germline assignment: CDR1 MDHEN and CDR2 SYDVKM. V lost 5 bases and J lost 0, with 17 bases in between. The CDR3 spans 17 residues. Here the CDR3 reads CASSPRGSGISNQPQHF. The CDR3 bases are TGTGCCAGCAGTCCTCGAGGCAGCGGTATTAGCAATCAGCCCCAGCATTTT.

The J gene is TRBJ1-5, the V gene TRBV2; D not certain. Germline-derived CDR1 and CDR2 are SNHLY and FYNNEI. V dropped 0 bases and J dropped 0 bases, with 3 bases sitting between them. The CDR3 contains 14 residues. This chain's CDR3 is CASSEAHSNQPQHF. The CDR3 region has the DNA TGTGCCAGCAGTGAAGCCCATAGCAATCAGCCCCAGCATTTT.

The chain links TRBV30 to TRBJ2-3; D may be TRBD1 (5 bases). Deletions cut 1 base from V and 3 bases from J, with 14 bases between. There are 15 residues in the CDR3. Germline CDR1 GTSNPN, CDR2 SVGIG (reference sequence). For the CDR3, the DNA is TGTGCCTGGAGTGGGACACCTGTGGGGACAGATACGCAGTATTTT. Amino acids: CAWSGTPVGTDTQYF.

The chain recombines TRBV28 with TRBJ2-7, with 7 bases that match TRBD2. Germline CDR1 is MDHEN and CDR2 is SYDVKM. J was trimmed by 5 bases and V by 6 bases; bases with no gene match: 10. This CDR3 has 14 amino acids. The chain's CDR3 is CASRGGGQSDEQYF. The DNA for the CDR3 is TGTGCCAGCAGGGGGGGAGGGCAATCGGACGAGCAGTACTTC.

The rearrangement joins TRBV28 to TRBJ1-2, with TRBD1 as a possible D gene (5 bases). CDR3 length: 12 amino acids. Germline CDR1 and CDR2: MDHEN and SYDVKM. V lost 1 base, J lost 13 bases, and 13 bases lay in between. CDR3 nucleotides: TGTGCCAGCAGTTTATCTTGGGGCCTAAGCACCTTC. Translation: CASSLSWGLSTF.

V and J are TRBV7-9 and TRBJ2-7; TRBD2 matches at 9 bases. The CDR3 loop spans 15 amino acids. V lost 4 bases and J lost 2; bases outside the gene matches: 6. Germline V CDR1 and CDR2: SEHNR, FQNEAQ (reference sequence). The CDR3: CASSSRLAVAYEQYF. In nucleotides, the CDR3 is TGTGCCAGCAGCTCCAGACTAGCGGTCGCCTACGAGCAGTACTTC.

CDR3 protein: CSVETSGVNTGELFF. The DNA for the CDR3 is TGCAGCGTTGAAACTAGCGGGGTGAACACCGGGGAGCTGTTTTTT. The chain recombines TRBV29-1 with TRBJ2-2, with 10 bases fitting TRBD2. The CDR3 covers 15 residues. J was trimmed by 1 base and V by 2 bases; bases with no gene match: 1. CDR1 is SQVTM, CDR2 ANQGSEA, per germline.

V gene TRBV20-1 combines with J gene TRBJ2-2, with 7 bases that match TRBD2. The CDR3 loop spans 16 amino acids. Germline CDR1 reads DFQATT; CDR2 reads SNEGSKA (reference sequence). With V trimmed by 3 bases and J by 2 bases, 9 bases remained unmatched. This CDR3 reads CSASSGGSVNTGELFF. In DNA, the CDR3 is TGCAGTGCTAGTTCCGGCGGGAGCGTAAACACCGGGGAGCTGTTTTTT.

This clone was seen once. The chain recombines TRBV6-1 with TRBJ1-3, with 7 positions matching TRBD1. This CDR3 is built from 15 residues. Germline loops: CDR1 MNHNS, CDR2 SASEGT. V was pared by 3 bases and J by 4 bases, with 6 bases of the junction left unmatched. CDR3 residues: CASSEVQGQGNTIYF. Written as DNA, the CDR3 is TGTGCCAGCAGTGAGGTACAGGGGCAAGGAAACACCATATATTTT.

The chain carries TRBV5-5 and TRBJ2-2; TRBD2 agrees at 10 bases. V lost 4 bases and J lost 6; bases outside the gene matches: 6. This CDR3 comprises 15 residues. Germline CDR1 and CDR2: SGHKS and YYEKEE (reference sequence). This chain's CDR3 is CASSPSGSRPGELFF. CDR3 bases: TGTGCCAGCAGCCCTAGCGGGAGCAGACCCGGGGAGCTGTTTTTT.

The rearrangement links TRBV11-3 to TRBJ2-1; 8 bases are shared with TRBD1. V shed 5 bases and J 7 bases; nucleotides not matched to a gene: 7. Germline V gene sequence: CDR1 SGHNT, CDR2 YENEEA. CDR3 length: 14 amino acids. The CDR3 coding sequence is TGTGCCAGCAGCCGGACAGGGTTCGAGAATGAGCAGTTCTTC. This encodes CASSRTGFENEQFF.

This clone was recorded only once. The gene calls are TRBV7-9 and TRBJ2-2; the D is unclear. The V end lost 6 bases, the J end lost 7 bases, and 6 bases lay between the germline ends. The CDR3 length is 11 residues. In germline, CDR1 is SEHNR, CDR2 FQNEAQ (reference sequence). The CDR3 coding sequence is TGTGCCAGCAGTCAGGTCGGGGAGCTGTTTTTT. The encoded protein is CASSQVGELFF.

V is TRBV12-3 or TRBV12-4 and J is TRBJ2-3; 7 nucleotides align to TRBD1. The length of the CDR3 is 12 residues. V shed 8 bases, J shed 6 bases, and the junction held 5 bases outside the gene matches. The CDR3 region has the DNA TGTGCCAGCCTTACAGGGGCCGATACGCAGTATTTT. Its protein product is CASLTGADTQYF.

The V and J genes are TRBV2 and TRBJ2-6; D uncertain. Germline V CDR1 and CDR2: SNHLY, FYNNEI. This CDR3 is built from 14 residues. With 4 bases removed from V and 2 bases from J, the gap between germline ends came to 6 bases. CDR3 residues: CASSVLAGANVLTF. The CDR3, as DNA: TGTGCCAGCAGTGTTCTAGCTGGGGCCAACGTCCTGACTTTC.

CDR3 region: CASTRGGFQPQHF. CDR3 sequence (DNA): TGTGCCAGCACTCGGGGGGGATTTCAGCCCCAGCATTTT. The chain couples TRBV12-3 or TRBV12-4 to TRBJ1-5, with D perhaps matching TRBD1 (5 bases). The CDR3 extends over 13 amino acids. V lost 7 bases and J lost 6, with 13 bases in between.

A few counts support this clone. The J gene is TRBJ1-5, the V gene TRBV9; D perhaps matches TRBD1 (5 bases). With 1 base removed from V and 7 bases from J, the gap between germline ends came to 15 bases. The CDR3 has 15 amino acids. Germline lookup yields CDR1 SGDLS and CDR2 YYNGEE. In nucleotides, the CDR3 is TGTGCCAGCAGCGTAAAGAGAAGGGGAGGGCAGCCCCAGCATTTT. Its protein is CASSVKRRGGQPQHF. The whole variable domain, filled in from reference TRBV9 and TRBJ1-5, reads DSGVTQTPKHLITATGQRVTLRCSPRSGDLSVYWYQQSLDQGLQFLIQYYNGEERAKGNILERFSAQQFPDLHSELNLSSLELGDSALYFCASSVKRRGGQPQHFGDGTRLSIL.

For the CDR3, the DNA is TGTGCCACCAGCAGAGATAGACAGAAGGGTACGCAGTATTTT. Translation gives CATSRDRQKGTQYF. The J gene is TRBJ2-3, the V gene TRBV15; weak D call: TRBD1 (5 bases). Germline lookup yields CDR1 LNHNV and CDR2 YYDKDF (reference sequence). Deletions cut 0 bases from V and 8 bases from J, with 12 bases between. The CDR3 covers 14 residues.

The genes are TRBV7-3 and TRBJ1-2; TRBD1 matches 8 bases. The V and J ends lost 5 bases and 4 bases, in that order; junction bases with no gene match: 3. Germline CDR1 SGHTA, CDR2 FQGTGA. CDR3 length equals 13 residues. This CDR3 is CASSVTGGYGYTF. The CDR3 region has the DNA TGTGCCAGCAGCGTCACAGGGGGCTATGGCTACACCTTC.

The gene calls are TRBV30 and TRBJ1-5; TRBD1 matches at 7 bases. J was trimmed by 5 bases and V by 3 bases; bases with no gene match: 4. Looked up from germline, CDR1 is GTSNPN and CDR2 is SVGIG (reference sequence). The CDR3 contains 13 residues. The CDR3 region is CAWRRQGDQPQHF. In nucleotides, the CDR3 is TGTGCCTGGAGAAGACAGGGAGATCAGCCCCAGCATTTT.

The V gene is TRBV6-4, the J gene TRBJ2-1, with 12 positions matching TRBD2. J gave up 1 base and V 4 bases, and 5 bases lay outside the gene matches. Germline-derived CDR1 and CDR2 are MRHNA and SNTAGT. The CDR3 is 17 amino acids. The CDR3 DNA reads as TGTGCCAGCAGTGCTAGGACTAGCGGGAAATCCTACAATGAGCAGTTCTTC. Protein: CASSARTSGKSYNEQFF.